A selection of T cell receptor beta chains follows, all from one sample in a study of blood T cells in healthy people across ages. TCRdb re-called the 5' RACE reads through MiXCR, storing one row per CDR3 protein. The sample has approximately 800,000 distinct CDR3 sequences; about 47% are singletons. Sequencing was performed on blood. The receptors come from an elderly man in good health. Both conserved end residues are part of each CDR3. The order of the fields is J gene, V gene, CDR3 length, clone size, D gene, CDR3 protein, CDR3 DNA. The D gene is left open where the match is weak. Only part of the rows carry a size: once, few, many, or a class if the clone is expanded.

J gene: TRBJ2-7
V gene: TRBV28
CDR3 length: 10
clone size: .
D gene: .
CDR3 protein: CATQYYEQYF
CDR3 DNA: TGTGCCACCCAATACTACGAGCAGTACTTC

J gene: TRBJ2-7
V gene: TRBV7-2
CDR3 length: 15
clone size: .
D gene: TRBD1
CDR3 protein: CASSFGTGGWDEQYF
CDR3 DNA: TGTGCCAGCAGCTTCGGTACAGGGGGATGGGACGAGCAGTACTTC

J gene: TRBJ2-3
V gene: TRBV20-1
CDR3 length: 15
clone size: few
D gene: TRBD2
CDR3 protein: CSARDPAGVRDTQYF
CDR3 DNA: TGCAGTGCTAGAGACCCAGCGGGAGTTAGAGATACGCAGTATTTT

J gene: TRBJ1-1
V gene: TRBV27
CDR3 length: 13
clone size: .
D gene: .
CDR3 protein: CASSSRGKAEAFF
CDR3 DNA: TGTGCCAGCAGTTCCCGGGGTAAAGCTGAAGCTTTCTTT

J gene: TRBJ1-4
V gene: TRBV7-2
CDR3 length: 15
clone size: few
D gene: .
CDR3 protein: CASSAMAGSNEKLFF
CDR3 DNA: TGTGCCAGCAGCGCCATGGCAGGTTCTAATGAAAAACTGTTTTTT

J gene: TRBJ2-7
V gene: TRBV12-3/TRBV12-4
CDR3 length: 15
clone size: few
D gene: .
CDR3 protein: CASSSTEGVTYEQYF
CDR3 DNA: TGTGCCAGCAGCTCAACGGAGGGGGTCACCTACGAGCAGTACTTC

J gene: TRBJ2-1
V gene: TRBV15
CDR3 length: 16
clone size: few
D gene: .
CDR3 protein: CATSRGSGAANNEQFF
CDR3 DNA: TGTGCCACCAGCAGAGGATCAGGGGCTGCGAACAATGAGCAGTTCTTC

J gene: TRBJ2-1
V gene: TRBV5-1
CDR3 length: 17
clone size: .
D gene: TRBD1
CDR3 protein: CASSLSRGTGVGNEQFF
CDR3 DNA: TGCGCCAGCAGCTTATCTCGCGGGACAGGGGTGGGGAATGAGCAGTTCTTC

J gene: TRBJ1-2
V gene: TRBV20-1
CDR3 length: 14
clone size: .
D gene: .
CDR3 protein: CSASRSAANYGYTF
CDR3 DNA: TGCAGTGCTAGTCGGTCGGCAGCTAACTATGGCTACACCTTC

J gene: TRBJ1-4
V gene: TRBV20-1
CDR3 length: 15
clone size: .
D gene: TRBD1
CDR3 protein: CSVSPTTGRREKLFF
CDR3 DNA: TGCAGTGTCAGTCCCACGACAGGGAGGCGAGAAAAACTGTTTTTT

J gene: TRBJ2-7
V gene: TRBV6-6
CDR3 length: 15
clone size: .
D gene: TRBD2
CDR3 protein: CASRPLAGYSYEQYF
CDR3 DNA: TGTGCCAGCAGGCCTCTAGCGGGATACTCCTACGAGCAGTACTTC

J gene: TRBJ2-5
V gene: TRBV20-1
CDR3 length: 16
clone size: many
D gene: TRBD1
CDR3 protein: CSAKGIDRGFSETQYF
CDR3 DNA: TGCAGTGCCAAGGGGATAGACAGGGGATTTTCAGAGACCCAGTACTTC

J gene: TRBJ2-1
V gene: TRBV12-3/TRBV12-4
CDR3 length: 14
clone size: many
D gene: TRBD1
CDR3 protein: CASNTGGSYNEQFF
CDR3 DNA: TGTGCCAGCAATACAGGGGGCTCCTACAATGAGCAGTTCTTC

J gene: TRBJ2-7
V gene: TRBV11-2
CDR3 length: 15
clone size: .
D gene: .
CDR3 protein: CASSLAGHNSHEQYF
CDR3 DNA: TGTGCCAGCAGCTTAGCGGGACACAACTCGCACGAGCAGTACTTC

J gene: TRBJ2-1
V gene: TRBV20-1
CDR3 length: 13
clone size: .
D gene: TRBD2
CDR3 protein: CSDRLALYNEQFF
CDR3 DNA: TGCAGTGACCGACTAGCGCTTTACAATGAGCAGTTCTTC